This T cell receptor beta chain derives from a study of T cell clonality in common variable immunodeficiency. For this clone: Its antigen is unidentified. Sequencing ends 3 residues short of the CDR3 end; the germline J gene provides the rest.

Reduced serum IgG, IgA and/or IgM plus specific antibody deficiency defined CVID. No CVID subject was ill or on immunomodulatory drugs when sampled. Deletions cut 4 bases from V and 0 bases from J, with 13 bases between. Germline values: CDR1 ENHRY, CDR2 SYGVKD. CDR3 length: 15 residues. TCRdb's copy holds only in-frame clones and misses some; the assay was immunoSEQ multiplex PCR. Observed in the sample are just under 5,500 clones, none of them singletons. Regarding the study as a whole: CVID subjects showed higher TCRbeta clonality than healthy controls. Fewer deletions and N-nucleotide insertions were reportedly seen in common variable immunodeficiency TCR beta sequences. Fewer TCRbeta clones were shared among CVID subjects than controls.

The sample was peripheral blood mononuclear cells. The TCR originated in a human donor with common variable immunodeficiency. The chain recombines TRBV10-3 with TRBJ2-7; D ambiguous. The CDR3 here is CAISVQETSSYEQYF. CDR3 DNA, as far as it was read: TGTGCCATCAGTGTTCAGGAGACGAGCTCCTACGAG.